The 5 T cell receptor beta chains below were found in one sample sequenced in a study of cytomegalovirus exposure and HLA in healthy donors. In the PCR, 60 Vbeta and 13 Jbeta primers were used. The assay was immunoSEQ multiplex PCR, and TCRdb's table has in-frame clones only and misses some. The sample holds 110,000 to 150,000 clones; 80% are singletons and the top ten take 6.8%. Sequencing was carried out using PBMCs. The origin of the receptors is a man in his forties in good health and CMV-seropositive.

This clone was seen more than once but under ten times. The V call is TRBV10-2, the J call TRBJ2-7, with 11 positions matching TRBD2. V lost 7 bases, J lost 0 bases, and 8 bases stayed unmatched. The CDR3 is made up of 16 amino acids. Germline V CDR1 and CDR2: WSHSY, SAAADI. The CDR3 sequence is CASKVSGGVSSYEQYF. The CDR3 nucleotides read TGCGCCAGCAAAGTTAGCGGGGGGGTGAGCTCCTACGAGCAGTACTTC.

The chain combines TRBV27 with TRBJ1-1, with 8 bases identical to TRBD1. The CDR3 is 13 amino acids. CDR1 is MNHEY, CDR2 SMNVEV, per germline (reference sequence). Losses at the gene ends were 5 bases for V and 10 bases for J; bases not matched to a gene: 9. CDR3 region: CASSRLDRGSAFF. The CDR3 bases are TGTGCCAGCAGTCGGCTCGACAGGGGCTCAGCTTTCTTT.

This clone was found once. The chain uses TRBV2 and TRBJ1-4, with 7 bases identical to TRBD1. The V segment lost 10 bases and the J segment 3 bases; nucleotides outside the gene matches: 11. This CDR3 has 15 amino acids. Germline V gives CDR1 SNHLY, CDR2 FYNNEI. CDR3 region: CATKTRQGSNEKLFF. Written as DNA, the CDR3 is TGTGCCACCAAGACCCGACAGGGATCTAATGAAAAACTGTTTTTT. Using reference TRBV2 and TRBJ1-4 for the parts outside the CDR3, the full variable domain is EPEVTQTPSHQVTQMGQEVILRCVPISNHLYFYWYRQILGQKVEFLVSFYNNEISEKSEIFDDQFSVERPDGSNFTLKIRSTKLEDSAMYFCATKTRQGSNEKLFFGSGTQLSVL.

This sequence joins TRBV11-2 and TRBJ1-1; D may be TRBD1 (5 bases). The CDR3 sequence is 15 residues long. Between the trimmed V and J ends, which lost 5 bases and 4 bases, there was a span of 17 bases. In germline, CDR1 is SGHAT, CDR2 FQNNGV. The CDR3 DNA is TGTGCCAGCAGCCCCCTGGGGGAGGTAGGCACTGAAGCTTTCTTT. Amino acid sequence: CASSPLGEVGTEAFF. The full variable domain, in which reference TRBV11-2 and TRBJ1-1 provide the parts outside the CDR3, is EAGVAQSPRYKIIEKRQSVAFWCNPISGHATLYWYQQILGQGPKLLIQFQNNGVVDDSQLPKDRFSAERLKGVDSTLKIQPAKLEDSAVYLCASSPLGEVGTEAFFGQGTRLTVV.

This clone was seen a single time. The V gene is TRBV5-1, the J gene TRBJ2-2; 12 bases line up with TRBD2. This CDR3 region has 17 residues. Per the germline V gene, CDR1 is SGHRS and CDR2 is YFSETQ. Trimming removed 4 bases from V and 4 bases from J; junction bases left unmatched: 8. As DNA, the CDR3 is TGCGCCAGCAGCCGTAGGACTAGCGGGATGGGCACCGGGGAGCTGTTTTTT. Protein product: CASSRRTSGMGTGELFF.